The clone carrying this T cell receptor (beta chain) was picked up many times. V trimming: 0 bases; J trimming: 2 bases; junction bases outside the gene matches: 12. The CDR3 covers 18 residues. Germline assignment: CDR1 MNHEY and CDR2 SVGEGT. This specimen comes from a study of T cells of healthy individuals. TCRdb itself ran the 5' RACE reads through MiXCR, one entry per CDR3 protein. The sample includes 50,000 to 55,000 distinct CDR3 sequences, over 12% of them seen just once. The source of this sequence is a human donor in good health. The chain uses TRBV6-2 or TRBV6-3 and TRBJ2-7; the match to TRBD2 covers 8 bases. The DNA for the CDR3 is TGTGCCAGCAGTTACTCGTACGCCCGACTAGCGCACACCTACGAGCAGTACTTC. Amino acid sequence: CASSYSYARLAHTYEQYF.